This TCR beta chain was sequenced for a study of blood T cell repertoires in COVID-19. Sequencing was performed with immunoSEQ multiplex PCR; in TCRdb, only in-frame clones are kept and a portion is missing. The sample lists fewer than 200,000 clones, over 75% occurring once. The CDR3 totals 14 residues. Trimming took off 6 bases at V and 4 bases at J, with 12 bases between the two ends. From germline, CDR1 is MNHEY and CDR2 SVGAGI. The sample comprised peripheral blood. V usage is TRBV6-5 and J usage is TRBJ1-4, with a weak D call TRBD1 (6 bases). This receptor was identified in a man aged 55 to 69 who had recovered from COVID-19. CDR3 sequence: CASRQAGVNEKLFF. The CDR3 nucleotides read TGTGCCAGCAGACAAGCAGGGGTTAATGAAAAACTGTTTTTT.